This T cell receptor (beta chain) was observed in a study of identifying expanded T cells in peripheral blood. During the collection period, no donor immune events like infections were recorded. Germline V gene lookup returns CDR1 SGHDN and CDR2 FVKESK. The CDR3 totals 11 residues. The V segment lost 6 bases and the J segment 9 bases; nucleotides outside the gene matches: 1. Assay used: immunoSEQ multiplex PCR; TCRdb lists only in-frame clones, some missing. The repertoire holds about 82,000 clones, with 80% to 90% as singletons. Of note for this clone: The antigen is undetermined.

General observations from the study: About 1.2 clones differed between technical replicates, versus around 15 and 19 over time. Clone count variance between roughly 2-week samples rose with total template count.

This TCR derives from a person aged 18 to 75 in good health. The material sequenced was blood. The chain carries TRBV14 and TRBJ2-1, with 8 bases lining up with TRBD2. For the CDR3, the DNA is TGTGCCAGCAGAGCGGGAGCTGAGCAGTTCTTC. This translates into CASRAGAEQFF.